This TCR beta chain was recovered during a study of technical replicates of blood from a handful of donors. This clone was detected once. Germline V lookup: CDR1 KGHSH, CDR2 LQKENI. CDR3 length: 15 amino acids. Trimming removed 8 bases from V and 7 bases from J, with 21 bases in between. Using immunoSEQ multiplex PCR, the repertoire was profiled, and TCRdb retains in-frame clones only, with some absent. Of tens of thousands of clones listed, approximately 94% were seen once; the top ten hold less than 0.3%. The sequenced material came from T cells isolated from PBMCs. The chain carries TRBV18 and TRBJ2-1, with unresolved D. This receptor was identified in a human donor in good health. DNA of the CDR3: TGTGCCAGCACATTTGAATTTTTGGCCCCGAATGAGCAGTTCTTC. Its protein is CASTFEFLAPNEQFF.